This is a list of T cell receptor beta chains from one sample in a study of blood T cell repertoires in COVID-19. Profiled with immunoSEQ multiplex PCR; TCRdb holds only in-frame clones, not every one. This sample has about 190,000 clones; more than 85% occur once, and the top ten carry less than 3.5%. The sample consisted of peripheral blood. The origin of the receptors is a woman in her 30s with active or convalescent COVID-19. The CDR3 runs from the conserved cysteine through the conserved F or W. D genes are given only for firm matches. Rows may omit the clone size; those that give it use once, few, many or a size class.

d_call,v_call,clone_size,j_call,cdr3_aa,cdr3_nt
TRBD1,TRBV28,.,TRBJ1-1,CASSQRTGGEKAFF,TGTGCCAGCAGTCAAAGGACAGGGGGCGAGAAGGCTTTCTTT
.,TRBV4-1,once,TRBJ2-5,CASSHRGHQGRQETQYF,TGCGCCAGCAGCCACAGGGGACATCAAGGCCGGCAAGAGACCCAGTACTTC
.,TRBV19,.,TRBJ2-1,CASGTRYNEQFF,TGTGCCAGTGGGACTCGTTACAATGAGCAGTTCTTC
.,TRBV21-1,.,TRBJ1-5,CASSNLPRTDNQPQHF,TGTGCCAGCAGCAACCTTCCGCGGACAGACAATCAGCCCCAGCATTTT
.,TRBV28,.,TRBJ2-7,CASSHSPYEQYF,TGTGCCAGCAGCCATAGTCCCTACGAGCAGTACTTC
.,TRBV27,.,TRBJ2-1,CASSLSTIAVSYNEQFF,TGTGCCAGCAGTTTATCCACAATCGCGGTCTCCTACAATGAGCAGTTCTTC
.,TRBV6-5,.,TRBJ2-3,CASRYGPGVTDTQYF,TGTGCCAGCAGGTACGGACCGGGAGTCACAGATACGCAGTATTTT
.,TRBV5-1,.,TRBJ2-1,CASSLTSLSEQFF,TGCGCCAGCAGCTTAACCTCCCTCAGTGAGCAGTTCTTC
.,TRBV4-1,.,TRBJ1-6,CASSQSVQPNSPLHF,TGCGCCAGCAGCCAAAGCGTGCAGCCTAATTCACCCCTCCACTTT
.,TRBV11-2,few,TRBJ1-1,CASSLGPGGNTEAFF,TGTGCCAGCAGCTTAGGTCCCGGGGGGAACACTGAAGCTTTCTTT
.,TRBV5-5,once,TRBJ2-7,CASSLTGLGYEQYF,TGTGCCAGCAGCCTTACAGGGCTAGGGTACGAGCAGTACTTC
TRBD2,TRBV18,.,TRBJ2-7,CASSPGGLALSYEQYF,TGTGCCAGCTCACCTGGCGGACTAGCGCTTTCCTACGAGCAGTACTTC
.,TRBV28,.,TRBJ1-1,CASSLLAELDTEAFF,TGTGCCAGCAGTTTACTCGCCGAGCTTGACACTGAAGCTTTCTTT
.,TRBV2,.,TRBJ2-3,CASRDTLRLTDTQYF,TGTGCCAGCAGGGACACACTCCGCCTCACAGATACGCAGTATTTT
TRBD1,TRBV19,.,TRBJ2-7,CASSDPTGTGSSYEQYF,TGTGCCAGTAGCGATCCCACCGGGACAGGGAGCTCCTACGAGCAGTACTTC
TRBD2,TRBV5-1,.,TRBJ2-1,CASSLYLAGGNEQFF,TGCGCCAGCAGCTTGTATCTAGCGGGGGGGAATGAGCAGTTCTTC
TRBD1,TRBV5-1,once,TRBJ2-7,CASSLEQGTGEQYF,TGCGCCAGCAGCTTGGAACAGGGGACGGGCGAGCAGTACTTC
TRBD2,TRBV12-5,.,TRBJ2-3,CASGRGLAEPDTQYF,TGTGCTAGTGGTCGCGGACTAGCCGAGCCAGATACGCAGTATTTT
.,TRBV30,.,TRBJ1-5,CAWSVSRTGSSQPQHF,TGTGCCTGGAGTGTATCACGGACCGGGAGCAGTCAGCCCCAGCATTTT
.,TRBV9,.,TRBJ2-7,CASSAGLISNYEQYF,TGTGCCAGCAGCGCCGGACTGATAAGCAATTACGAGCAGTACTTC
TRBD2,TRBV29-1,.,TRBJ2-2,CSVFPSGTNTGELFF,TGCAGCGTTTTCCCTAGCGGGACGAACACCGGGGAGCTGTTTTTT
.,TRBV7-9,.,TRBJ2-1,CASSLDFPNNEQFF,TGTGCCAGCAGCTTAGATTTCCCTAACAATGAGCAGTTCTTC
.,TRBV9,.,TRBJ2-3,CASSSERGLTDTQYF,TGTGCCAGCAGCTCCGAAAGGGGCCTCACAGATACGCAGTATTTT
TRBD2,TRBV9,.,TRBJ2-3,CASSAGGTDTQYF,TGTGCCAGCAGCGCCGGGGGGACAGATACGCAGTATTTT
TRBD1,TRBV2,.,TRBJ2-7,CASNGQGSISYEQYF,TGTGCCAGCAACGGACAGGGGTCAATCTCCTACGAGCAGTACTTC
TRBD2,TRBV7-9,.,TRBJ2-7,CASRVSGGYYEQYF,TGTGCCAGCAGGGTTAGCGGGGGGTACTACGAGCAGTACTTC
TRBD2,TRBV6-5,once,TRBJ2-7,CASSSPFGGEQYF,TGTGCCAGCAGTTCCCCCTTCGGGGGGGAGCAGTACTTC
TRBD1,TRBV10-2,.,TRBJ2-7,CASSGIITGTGYEQYF,TGCGCCAGCAGTGGCATAATTACCGGGACAGGCTACGAGCAGTACTTC
TRBD2,TRBV5-4,once,TRBJ2-7,CASSPVSGSPTYEQYF,TGTGCCAGCAGCCCGGTGAGCGGGAGTCCCACCTACGAGCAGTACTTC
TRBD1,TRBV28,once,TRBJ1-1,CASRYTGTGTEAFF,TGTGCCAGCAGATATACCGGGACAGGCACTGAAGCTTTCTTT
.,TRBV5-6,.,TRBJ2-2,CASSLASSTRTGELFF,TGTGCCAGCAGCTTGGCGTCGTCTACCCGGACCGGGGAGCTGTTTTTT
.,TRBV18,few,TRBJ2-7,CASSGDTTYEQYF,TGTGCCAGCTCAGGGGACACTACCTACGAGCAGTACTTC
TRBD2,TRBV28,.,TRBJ2-3,CASSPTSPDTQYF,TGTGCCAGCAGTCCGACTAGCCCAGATACGCAGTATTTT
.,TRBV7-2,once,TRBJ1-5,CASSLEAGHQPQHF,TGTGCCAGCAGCTTAGAGGCAGGCCATCAGCCCCAGCATTTT
TRBD2,TRBV7-9,.,TRBJ2-1,CASSTAGRQFF,TGTGCCAGCAGCACAGCGGGAAGGCAGTTCTTC
.,TRBV19,.,TRBJ2-2,CASSPGQSAFGELFF,TGTGCCAGTAGCCCCGGACAGTCTGCGTTCGGGGAGCTGTTTTTT